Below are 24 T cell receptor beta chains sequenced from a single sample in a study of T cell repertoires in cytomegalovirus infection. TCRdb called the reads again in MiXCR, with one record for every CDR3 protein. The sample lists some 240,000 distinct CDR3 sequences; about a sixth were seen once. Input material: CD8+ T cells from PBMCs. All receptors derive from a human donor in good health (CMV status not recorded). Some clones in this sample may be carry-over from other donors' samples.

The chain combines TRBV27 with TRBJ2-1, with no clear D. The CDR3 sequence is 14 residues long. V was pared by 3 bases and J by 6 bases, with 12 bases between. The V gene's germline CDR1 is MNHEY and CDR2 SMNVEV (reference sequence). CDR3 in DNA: TGTGCCAGCAGTTTCGACCCCCCGGGCAATGAGCAGTTCTTC. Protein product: CASSFDPPGNEQFF.

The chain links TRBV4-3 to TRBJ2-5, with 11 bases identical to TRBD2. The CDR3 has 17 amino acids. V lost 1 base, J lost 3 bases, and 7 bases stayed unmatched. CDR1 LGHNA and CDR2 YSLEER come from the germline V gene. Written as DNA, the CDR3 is TGCGCCAGCAGCCAAGCCCTAGCGGGGGGCTTCAAAGAGACCCAGTACTTC. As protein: CASSQALAGGFKETQYF.

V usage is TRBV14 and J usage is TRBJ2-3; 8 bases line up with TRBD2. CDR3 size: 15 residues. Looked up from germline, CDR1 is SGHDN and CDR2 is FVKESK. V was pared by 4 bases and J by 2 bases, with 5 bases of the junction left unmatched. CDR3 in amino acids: CASSLDSGATDTQYF. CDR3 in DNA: TGTGCCAGCAGCCTCGATAGCGGGGCCACAGATACGCAGTATTTT.

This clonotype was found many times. This CDR3 is CASRSQTNKPYNEQFF. The CDR3 DNA follows: TGTGCCAGCAGGAGTCAGACTAACAAACCTTACAATGAGCAGTTCTTC. The J gene is TRBJ2-1, the V gene TRBV12-3 or TRBV12-4; tentative D call: TRBD2 (5 bases). V was clipped by 6 bases and J by 4 bases, with 19 bases between them. The CDR3 spans 16 residues.

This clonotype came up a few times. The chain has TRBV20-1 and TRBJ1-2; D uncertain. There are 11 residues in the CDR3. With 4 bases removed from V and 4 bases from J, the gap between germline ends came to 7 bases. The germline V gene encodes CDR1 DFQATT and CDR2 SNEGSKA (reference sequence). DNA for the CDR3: TGCAGTGCTATTTCCCGCTATGGCTACACCTTC. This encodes CSAISRYGYTF.

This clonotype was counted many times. CDR3 sequence: CASSLGTWGPLYEQYF. DNA of the CDR3: TGTGCCAGCAGTCTGGGTACCTGGGGGCCGCTATACGAGCAGTACTTC. The V and J genes are TRBV7-2 and TRBJ2-7; the D gene is possibly TRBD1 (6 bases). Per the germline V gene, CDR1 is SGHTA and CDR2 is FQGNSA. The CDR3 covers 16 residues. V was trimmed by 6 bases and J by 4 bases, leaving 22 bases between them. Drawing the rest from reference TRBV7-2 and TRBJ2-7, the complete variable domain is GAGVSQSPSNKVTEKGKDVELRCDPISGHTALYWYRQSLGQGLEFLIYFQGNSAPDKSGLPSDRFSAERTGGSVSTLTIQRTQQEDSAVYLCASSLGTWGPLYEQYFGPGTRLTVT.

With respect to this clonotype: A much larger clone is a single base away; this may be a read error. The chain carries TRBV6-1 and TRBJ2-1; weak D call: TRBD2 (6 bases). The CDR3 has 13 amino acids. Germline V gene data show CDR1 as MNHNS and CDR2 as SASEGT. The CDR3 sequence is CASGEALAHEQFF. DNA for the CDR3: TGTGCCAGCGGTGAAGCCCTAGCGCATGAGCAGTTCTTC.

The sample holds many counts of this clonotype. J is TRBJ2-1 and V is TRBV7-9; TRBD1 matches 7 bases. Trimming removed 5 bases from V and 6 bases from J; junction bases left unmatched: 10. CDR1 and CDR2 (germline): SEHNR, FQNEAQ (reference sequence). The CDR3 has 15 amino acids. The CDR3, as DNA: TGTGCCAGCAGCCCGTGGACAGGAGGAGGCAATGAGCAGTTCTTC. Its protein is CASSPWTGGGNEQFF.

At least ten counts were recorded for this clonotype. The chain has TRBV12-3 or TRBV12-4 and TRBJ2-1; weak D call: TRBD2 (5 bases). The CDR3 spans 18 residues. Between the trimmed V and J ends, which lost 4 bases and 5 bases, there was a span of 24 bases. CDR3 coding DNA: TGTGCCAGCAGTTACTACAACGTAGAGGGAAGTTCAGACAATGAGCAGTTCTTC. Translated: CASSYYNVEGSSDNEQFF.

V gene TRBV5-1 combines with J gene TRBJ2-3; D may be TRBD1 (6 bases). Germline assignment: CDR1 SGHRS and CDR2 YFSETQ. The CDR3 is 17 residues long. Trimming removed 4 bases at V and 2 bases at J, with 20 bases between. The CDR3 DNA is TGCGCCAGCAGCAAGGAAGGGTCCGGACAGCCCACAGATACGCAGTATTTT. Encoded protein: CASSKEGSGQPTDTQYF.

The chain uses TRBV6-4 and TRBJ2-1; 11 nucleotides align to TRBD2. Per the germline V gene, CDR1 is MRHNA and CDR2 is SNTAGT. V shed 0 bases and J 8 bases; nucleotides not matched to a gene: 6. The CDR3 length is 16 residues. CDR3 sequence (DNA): TGTGCCAGCAGTGACTCCGTAGCGGGGGGGAGGGATGAGCAGTTCTTC. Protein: CASSDSVAGGRDEQFF.

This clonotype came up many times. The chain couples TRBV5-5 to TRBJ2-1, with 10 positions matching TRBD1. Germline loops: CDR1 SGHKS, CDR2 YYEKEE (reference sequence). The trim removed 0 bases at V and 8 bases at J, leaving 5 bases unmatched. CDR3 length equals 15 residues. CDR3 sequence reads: CASSLEGQGFHEQFF. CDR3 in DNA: TGTGCCAGCAGCTTGGAGGGACAGGGGTTTCATGAGCAGTTCTTC.

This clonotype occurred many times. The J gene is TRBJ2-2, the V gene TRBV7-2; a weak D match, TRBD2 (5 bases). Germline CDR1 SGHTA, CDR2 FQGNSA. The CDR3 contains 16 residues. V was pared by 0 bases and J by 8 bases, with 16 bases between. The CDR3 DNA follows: TGTGCCAGCAGCTTAGCGGGAGTCGAGAGCGGAGGGGAGCTGTTTTTT. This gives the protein CASSLAGVESGGELFF.

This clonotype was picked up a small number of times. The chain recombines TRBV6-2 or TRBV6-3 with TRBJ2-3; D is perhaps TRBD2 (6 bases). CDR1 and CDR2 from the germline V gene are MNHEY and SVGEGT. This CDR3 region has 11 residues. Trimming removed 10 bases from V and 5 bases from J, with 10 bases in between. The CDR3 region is CATLEGDTQYF. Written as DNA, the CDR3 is TGTGCCACCTTGGAGGGAGATACGCAGTATTTT.

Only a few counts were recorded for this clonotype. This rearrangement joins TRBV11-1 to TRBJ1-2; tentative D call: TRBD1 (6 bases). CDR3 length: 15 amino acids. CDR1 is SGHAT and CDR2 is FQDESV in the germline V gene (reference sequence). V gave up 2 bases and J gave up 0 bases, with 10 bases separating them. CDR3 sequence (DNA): TGTGCCAGCAGCTTATATCGGACAGCTAACTATGGCTACACCTTC. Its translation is CASSLYRTANYGYTF.

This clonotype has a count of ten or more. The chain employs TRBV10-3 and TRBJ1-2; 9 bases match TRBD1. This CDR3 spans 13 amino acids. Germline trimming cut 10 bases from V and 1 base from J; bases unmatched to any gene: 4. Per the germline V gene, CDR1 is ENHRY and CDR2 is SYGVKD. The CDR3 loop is CATTGQGNYGYTF. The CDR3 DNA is TGTGCCACCACGGGACAGGGTAACTATGGCTACACCTTC.

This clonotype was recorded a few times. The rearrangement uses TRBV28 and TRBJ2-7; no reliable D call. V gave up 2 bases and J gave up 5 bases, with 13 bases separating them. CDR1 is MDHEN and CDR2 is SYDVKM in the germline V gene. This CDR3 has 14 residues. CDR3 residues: CASSLLQAGHEQYF. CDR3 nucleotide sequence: TGTGCCAGCAGTTTACTCCAGGCCGGCCACGAGCAGTACTTC.

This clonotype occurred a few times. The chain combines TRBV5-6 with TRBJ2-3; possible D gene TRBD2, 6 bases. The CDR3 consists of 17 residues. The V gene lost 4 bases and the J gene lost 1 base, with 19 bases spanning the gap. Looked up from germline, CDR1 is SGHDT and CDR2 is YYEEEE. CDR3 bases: TGTGCCAGCAGCCGACGCCGGGGGACTGATCGCACAGATACGCAGTATTTT. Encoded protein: CASSRRRGTDRTDTQYF.

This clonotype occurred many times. CDR3 region: CSVEDRGLSLETQYF. CDR3 DNA sequence: TGCAGCGTTGAAGATCGGGGACTTAGCTTGGAGACCCAGTACTTC. This sequence joins TRBV29-1 and TRBJ2-5; possibly TRBD2 for D (6 bases). V was pared by 0 bases and J by 5 bases, with 16 bases between. Germline CDR1 reads SQVTM; CDR2 reads ANQGSEA. This CDR3 region has 15 residues.

This CDR3 is CATSRDAGTGGYEQYF. CDR3 nucleotides: TGTGCCACCAGCAGAGATGCCGGGACAGGGGGCTACGAGCAGTACTTC. The genes are TRBV15 and TRBJ2-7; TRBD1 agrees at 11 bases. Germline V gene sequence: CDR1 LNHNV, CDR2 YYDKDF (reference sequence). V was pared by 0 bases and J by 3 bases, with 4 bases of the junction left unmatched. The CDR3 extends over 16 amino acids.

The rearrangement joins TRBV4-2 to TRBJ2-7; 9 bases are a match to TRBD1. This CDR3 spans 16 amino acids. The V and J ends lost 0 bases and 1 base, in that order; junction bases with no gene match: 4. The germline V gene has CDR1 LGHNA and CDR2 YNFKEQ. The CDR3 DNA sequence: TGTGCCAGCAGCCAAGATGAAGGGACAGGGTCCTACGAGCAGTACTTC. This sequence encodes CASSQDEGTGSYEQYF.

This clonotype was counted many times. As DNA, the CDR3 is TGTGCCAGCAGCTATCCGGGACAGGGAGGGAAGAACACTGAAGCTTTCTTT. Translated, it gives CASSYPGQGGKNTEAFF. The chain joins TRBV7-9 to TRBJ1-1; TRBD1 matches at 9 bases. The CDR3 consists of 17 residues. CDR1 SEHNR and CDR2 FQNEAQ come from the germline V gene (reference sequence). J was trimmed by 1 base and V by 4 bases; bases with no gene match: 10. Variable domain in full (rest from reference TRBV7-9 and TRBJ1-1): DTGVSQNPRHKITKRGQNVTFRCDPISEHNRLYWYRQTLGQGPEFLTYFQNEAQLEKSRLLSDRFSAERPKGSFSTLEIQRTEQGDSAMYLCASSYPGQGGKNTEAFFGQGTRLTVV.

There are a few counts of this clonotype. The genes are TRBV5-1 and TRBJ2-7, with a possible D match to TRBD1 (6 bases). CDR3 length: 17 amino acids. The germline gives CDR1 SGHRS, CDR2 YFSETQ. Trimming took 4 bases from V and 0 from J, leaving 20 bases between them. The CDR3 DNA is TGCGCCAGCAGCCCCGGACAGCCGGTTGAATTCTCCTACGAGCAGTACTTC. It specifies CASSPGQPVEFSYEQYF.

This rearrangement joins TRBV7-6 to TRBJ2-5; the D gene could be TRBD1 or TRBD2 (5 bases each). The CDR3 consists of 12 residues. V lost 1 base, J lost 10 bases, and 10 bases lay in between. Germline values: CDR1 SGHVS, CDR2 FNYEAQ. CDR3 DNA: TGTGCCAGCAGCTTAGGAGGGGTGGGCCAGTACTTC. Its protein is CASSLGGVGQYF. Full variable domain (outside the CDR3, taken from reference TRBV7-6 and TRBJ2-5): GAGVSQSPRYKVTKRGQDVALRCDPISGHVSLYWYRQALGQGPEFLTYFNYEAQQDKSGLPNDRFSAERPEGSISTLTIQRTEQRDSAMYRCASSLGGVGQYFGPGTRLLVL.